This TCR beta chain was captured in a study of shared clonotypes between healthy human individuals. About the study: Sampling drew on donors who were two women and three men aged 18 to 49. Study findings and constraints: The study found lower generation probabilities in non-shared clonotypes than in those shared by all four donors.

Sequencing was performed with immunoSEQ multiplex PCR; in TCRdb, only in-frame clones are kept and a portion is missing. This table has approximately 2.5 million clones, approximately 94% appearing once. A remark on this clone: The antigen remains undetermined.

With 1 base clipped from V and 2 bases from J, the junction kept 3 bases outside the gene matches. In germline, CDR1 is SGHRS, CDR2 YFSETQ. The CDR3 is made up of 15 amino acids. The source material was naive CD4+ T cells sorted from blood. Subset noted: CD45RA+ positively selected. The chain employs TRBV5-1 and TRBJ2-3, with TRBD2 matching over 8 bases. This clonotype originated in a young man in good health. The CDR3 reads CASSLLAGLTDTQYF. The CDR3 DNA reads TGCGCCAGCAGCTTGCTAGCGGGTCTCACAGATACGCAGTATTTT.